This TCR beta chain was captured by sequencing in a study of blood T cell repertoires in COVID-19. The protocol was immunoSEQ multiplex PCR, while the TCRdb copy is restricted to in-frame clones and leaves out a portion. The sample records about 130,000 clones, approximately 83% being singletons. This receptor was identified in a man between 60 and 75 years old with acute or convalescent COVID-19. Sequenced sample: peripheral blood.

CDR3 amino acids: CASSYGGGSLTEAFF. The CDR3 bases are TGTGCCAGCAGTTACGGGGGGGGATCCCTCACTGAAGCTTTCTTT. The chain combines TRBV6-5 with TRBJ1-1; tentative D call: TRBD1 (5 bases). The V gene's germline CDR1 is MNHEY and CDR2 SVGAGI. V lost 2 bases and J lost 4, with 14 bases in between. CDR3 length equals 15 residues.